Presented here are 15 T cell receptor beta chains from one specimen sequenced in a study of vaccination and CD4 T cells after COVID-19. Treatment of the sample: approximately 9-day PBMC culture with coronavirus spike peptide pools or control peptides (ViraFEST assay). The Oncomine TCR Beta short-read assay was what sequenced the DNA obtained from cultured CD4+ T cells. TCRdb redid the calling of the PCR reads with MiXCR, one entry per CDR3 protein. The sample consists of 20,000 or so distinct CDR3 sequences, around 50% of them appearing once. For these receptors, no antigen is known. The sample consisted of cultured CD4+ T cells from blood. Every receptor here comes from a human donor with COVID-19.

This sequence joins TRBV20-1 and TRBJ1-3; D is unclear. V was pared by 0 bases and J by 2 bases, with 11 bases between. CDR3 size: 15 residues. Germline CDR1 and CDR2: DFQATT and SNEGSKA (reference sequence). In DNA form, the CDR3 reads TGCAGTGCTAGAGATAGGAGAGTACCTGGAAACACCATATATTTT. Its protein product is CSARDRRVPGNTIYF.

The CDR3: CASRARKPTYEQYF. The CDR3 coding sequence is TGTGCCAGCAGGGCAAGAAAGCCGACCTACGAGCAGTACTTC. This chain uses TRBV6-1 with TRBJ2-7; D not resolved. V lost 6 bases, J lost 2 bases, and 14 bases lay in between. CDR3 length equals 14 residues. Germline V CDR1 and CDR2: MNHNS, SASEGT.

This clonotype was detected only a few times. This chain uses TRBV7-2 with TRBJ2-4; 11 bases are shared with TRBD2. V gave up 4 bases and J gave up 0 bases; unmatched junction bases: 5. Germline CDR1 SGHTA, CDR2 FQGNSA. The CDR3 runs to 17 residues. The CDR3 region is CASSSIAGGVAKNIQYF. CDR3 DNA: TGTGCCAGCAGCTCGATAGCGGGGGGGGTAGCCAAAAACATTCAGTACTTC.

In this sample, this clonotype turned up a few times. The chain combines TRBV6-2 or TRBV6-3 with TRBJ2-7; maybe TRBD1 (7 bases). CDR1 is MNHEY and CDR2 is SVGEGT in the germline V gene. Deletions cut 3 bases from V and 6 bases from J, with 12 bases between. This CDR3 has 13 residues. The CDR3 is CASSYHRGGEQYF. As DNA, the CDR3 is TGTGCCAGCAGTTATCACAGGGGAGGCGAGCAGTACTTC.

The chain uses TRBV7-8 and TRBJ2-5; perhaps TRBD2 as D (5 bases). Trimming removed 1 base from V and 5 bases from J, with 5 bases in between. This CDR3 has 12 amino acids. Looked up from germline, CDR1 is SGHVS and CDR2 is FQNEAQ. Written as DNA, the CDR3 is TGTGCCAGCAGCTTAGTAGCGGAGACCCAGTACTTC. Translation gives CASSLVAETQYF.

The J gene is TRBJ1-4, the V gene TRBV19; D not resolved. Germline CDR1 LNHDA, CDR2 SQIVND (reference sequence). The V end lost 5 bases, the J end lost 2 bases, and 9 bases lay between the germline ends. The CDR3 extends over 14 amino acids. The CDR3 is CASSVRTTNEKLFF. CDR3 DNA sequence: TGTGCCAGTAGTGTCAGGACCACTAATGAAAAACTGTTTTTT.

This chain joins TRBV14 and TRBJ2-1; 12 bases fit TRBD2. Germline-derived CDR1 and CDR2 are SGHDN and FVKESK. The length of the CDR3 is 16 residues. Trimming cost V 5 bases and J 4 bases; bases outside gene matches: 6. The CDR3 coding sequence is TGTGCCAGCAGCGTCTCTAGCGGGGGGGCATACAATGAGCAGTTCTTC. It is translated as CASSVSSGGAYNEQFF.

The chain links TRBV24-1 to TRBJ2-3; 7 nucleotides match TRBD2. CDR3 size: 15 residues. CDR1 is KGHDR, CDR2 SFDVKD, per germline. V trimming: 3 bases; J trimming: 4 bases; junction bases outside the gene matches: 6. CDR3 sequence reads: CATSDASRGADTQYF. CDR3 bases: TGTGCCACCAGTGATGCCTCCCGGGGGGCAGATACGCAGTATTTT.

Here the CDR3 DNA reads TGTGCCAGCACTGAGACTAGTAGCCAAGAGACCCAGTACTTC. This codes for CASTETSSQETQYF. The V call is TRBV2, the J call TRBJ2-5; a weak D match, TRBD2 (6 bases). The V end lost 7 bases, the J end lost 1 base, and 13 bases lay between the germline ends. Germline V gene sequence: CDR1 SNHLY, CDR2 FYNNEI. The CDR3 runs 14 residues. Full variable domain (remainder filled in from reference TRBV2 and TRBJ2-5): EPEVTQTPSHQVTQMGQEVILRCVPISNHLYFYWYRQILGQKVEFLVSFYNNEISEKSEIFDDQFSVERPDGSNFTLKIRSTKLEDSAMYFCASTETSSQETQYFGPGTRLLVL.

The rearrangement uses TRBV7-6 and TRBJ2-3, with 9 bases fitting TRBD1. Germline CDR1 and CDR2: SGHVS and FNYEAQ. Trimming cost V 3 bases and J 2 bases; bases outside gene matches: 6. The CDR3 extends over 16 amino acids. CDR3 in DNA: TGTGCCAGCAGCTTGGCGGGACAGGGAACCACAGATACGCAGTATTTT. This gives the protein CASSLAGQGTTDTQYF.

There are a few counts of this clonotype. The J gene is TRBJ1-1, the V gene TRBV5-4, with a tentative D call TRBD1 (5 bases). V lost 0 bases and J 6 bases, leaving 24 bases between the germline ends. The CDR3 spans 18 residues. Germline V lookup: CDR1 SGHNT, CDR2 YYREEE (reference sequence). The CDR3 region is CASSLAQGRVRDRAEAFF. In DNA form, the CDR3 reads TGTGCCAGCAGCTTGGCCCAGGGCAGGGTAAGGGATAGGGCTGAAGCTTTCTTT.

This chain connects TRBV5-8 to TRBJ2-5; 7 bases are a match to TRBD1. Germline loops: CDR1 SGHTS, CDR2 YDEGEE. CDR3 length: 15 amino acids. The J segment lost 3 bases and the V segment lost 4 bases, leaving 9 bases of the junction unmatched. The CDR3 bases are TGTGCCAGCAGCACTGACAGGGTTGGAAAAGAGACCCAGTACTTC. Encoded protein: CASSTDRVGKETQYF. The full variable domain, rest sourced from reference TRBV5-8 and TRBJ2-5, is EAGVTQSPTHLIKTRGQQATLRCSPISGHTSVYWYQQALGLGLQFLLWYDEGEERNRGNFPPRFSGRQFPNYSSELNVNALELEDSALYLCASSTDRVGKETQYFGPGTRLLVL.

The rearrangement joins TRBV27 to TRBJ1-5; TRBD1 agrees at 10 bases. CDR1 and CDR2 from the germline V gene are MNHEY and SMNVEV (reference sequence). Germline trimming cut 5 bases from V and 7 bases from J; bases unmatched to any gene: 11. The CDR3 has 16 residues. This chain's CDR3 is CASSRHADRGEQPQHF. CDR3 nucleotide sequence: TGTGCCAGCAGTCGACATGCGGACAGGGGGGAACAGCCCCAGCATTTT.

V usage is TRBV30 and J usage is TRBJ1-1, with D perhaps matching TRBD1 (5 bases). Germline CDR1 GTSNPN, CDR2 SVGIG (reference sequence). The ends were cut back, 1 base at V and 0 bases at J, with 9 bases in the middle. The CDR3 is made up of 14 amino acids. Here the CDR3 DNA reads TGTGCCTGGAGTGCGATAGGGGTGAACACTGAAGCTTTCTTT. It codes for CAWSAIGVNTEAFF.

This clonotype was detected a few times. The chain recombines TRBV24-1 with TRBJ2-2, with TRBD1 as a possible D gene (6 bases). The CDR3 sequence is 16 residues long. Per germline, CDR1 KGHDR and CDR2 SFDVKD. The V end lost 2 bases, the J end lost 3 bases, and 12 bases lay between the germline ends. This CDR3 is CATSDSQDSDTGELFF. The CDR3, as DNA: TGTGCCACCAGTGATTCTCAGGACAGTGACACCGGGGAGCTGTTTTTT.